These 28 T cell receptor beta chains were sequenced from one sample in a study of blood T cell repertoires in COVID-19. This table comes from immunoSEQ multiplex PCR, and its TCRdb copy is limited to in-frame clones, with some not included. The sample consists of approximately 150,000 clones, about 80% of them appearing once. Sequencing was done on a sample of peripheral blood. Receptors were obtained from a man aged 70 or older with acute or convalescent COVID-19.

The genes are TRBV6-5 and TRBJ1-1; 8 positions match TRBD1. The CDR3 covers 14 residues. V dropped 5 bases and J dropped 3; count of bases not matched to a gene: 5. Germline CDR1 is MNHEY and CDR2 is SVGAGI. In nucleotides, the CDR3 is TGTGCCAGCAGTCGCCAGGGGGCTGACACTGAAGCTTTCTTT. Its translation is CASSRQGADTEAFF.

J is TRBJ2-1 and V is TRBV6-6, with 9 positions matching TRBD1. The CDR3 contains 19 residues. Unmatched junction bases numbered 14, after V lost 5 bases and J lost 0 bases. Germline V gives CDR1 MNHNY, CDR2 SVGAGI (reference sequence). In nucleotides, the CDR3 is TGTGCCAGCAGTCGAACCACAGGGGGCGCTTCCCGCTCCTACAATGAGCAGTTCTTC. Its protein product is CASSRTTGGASRSYNEQFF.

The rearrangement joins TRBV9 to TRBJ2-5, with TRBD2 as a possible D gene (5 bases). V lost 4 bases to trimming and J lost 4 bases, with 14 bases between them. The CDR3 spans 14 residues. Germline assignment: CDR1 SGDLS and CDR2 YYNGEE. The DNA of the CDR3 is TGTGCCAGCAGCTCAGGTCTGAGCGGAGAGACCCAGTACTTC. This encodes CASSSGLSGETQYF.

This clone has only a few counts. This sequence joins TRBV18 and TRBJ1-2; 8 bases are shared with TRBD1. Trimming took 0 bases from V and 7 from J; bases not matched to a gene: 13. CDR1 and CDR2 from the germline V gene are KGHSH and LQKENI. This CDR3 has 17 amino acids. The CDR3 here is CASSPPADRASMAGYTF. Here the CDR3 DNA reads TGTGCCAGCTCACCACCGGCGGACAGGGCTAGTATGGCTGGCTACACCTTC.

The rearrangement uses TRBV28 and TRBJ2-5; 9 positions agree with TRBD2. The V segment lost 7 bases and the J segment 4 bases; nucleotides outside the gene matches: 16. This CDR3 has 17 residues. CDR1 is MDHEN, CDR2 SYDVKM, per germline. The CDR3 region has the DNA TGTGCCAGCACCGCTACGGGCGGGAGGGGTCTCCGAGAGACCCAGTACTTC. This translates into CASTATGGRGLRETQYF.

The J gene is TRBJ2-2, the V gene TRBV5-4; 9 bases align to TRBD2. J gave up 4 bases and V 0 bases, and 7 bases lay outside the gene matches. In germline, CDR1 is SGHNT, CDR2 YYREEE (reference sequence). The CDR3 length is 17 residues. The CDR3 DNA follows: TGTGCCAGCAGCTTGGAGCTTAGCGGGAGCACCACCGGGGAGCTGTTTTTT. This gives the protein CASSLELSGSTTGELFF.

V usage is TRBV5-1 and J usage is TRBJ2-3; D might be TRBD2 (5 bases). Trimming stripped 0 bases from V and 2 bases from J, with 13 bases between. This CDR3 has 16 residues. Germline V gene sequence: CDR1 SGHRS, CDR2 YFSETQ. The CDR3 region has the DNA TGCGCCAGCAGCTTGGACGACACTAGATCCACAGATACGCAGTATTTT. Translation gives CASSLDDTRSTDTQYF.

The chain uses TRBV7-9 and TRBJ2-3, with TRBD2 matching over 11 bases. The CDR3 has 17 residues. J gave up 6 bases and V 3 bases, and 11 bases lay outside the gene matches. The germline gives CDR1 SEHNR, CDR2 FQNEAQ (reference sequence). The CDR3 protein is CASSFLAVAGGGDTQYF. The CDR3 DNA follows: TGTGCCAGCAGCTTTTTAGCAGTAGCGGGAGGGGGCGATACGCAGTATTTT.

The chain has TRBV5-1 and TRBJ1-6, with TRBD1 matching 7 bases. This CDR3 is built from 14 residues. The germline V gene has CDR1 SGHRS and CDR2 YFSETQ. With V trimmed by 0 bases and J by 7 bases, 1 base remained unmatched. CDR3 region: CASSLAQGNSPLHF. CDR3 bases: TGCGCCAGCAGCTTGGCACAGGGGAATTCACCCCTCCACTTT.

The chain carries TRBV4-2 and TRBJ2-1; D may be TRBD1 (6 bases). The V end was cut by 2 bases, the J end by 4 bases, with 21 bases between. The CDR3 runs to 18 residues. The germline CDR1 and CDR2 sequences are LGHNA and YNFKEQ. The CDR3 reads CASSQQIPGHAKYNEQFF. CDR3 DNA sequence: TGTGCCAGCAGCCAACAGATACCGGGACACGCCAAATACAATGAGCAGTTCTTC.

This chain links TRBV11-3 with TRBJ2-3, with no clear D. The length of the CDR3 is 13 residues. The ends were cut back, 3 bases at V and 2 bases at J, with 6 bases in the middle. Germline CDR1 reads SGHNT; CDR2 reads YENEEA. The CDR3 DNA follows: TGTGCCAGCAGCTTTGCTATCACAGATACGCAGTATTTT. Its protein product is CASSFAITDTQYF.

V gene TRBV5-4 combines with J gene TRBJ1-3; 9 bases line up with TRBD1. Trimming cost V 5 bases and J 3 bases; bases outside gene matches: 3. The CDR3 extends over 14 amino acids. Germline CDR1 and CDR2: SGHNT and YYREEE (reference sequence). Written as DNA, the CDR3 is TGTGCCAGCAGTCTGGGACAGGGTGGAAACACCATATATTTT. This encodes CASSLGQGGNTIYF.

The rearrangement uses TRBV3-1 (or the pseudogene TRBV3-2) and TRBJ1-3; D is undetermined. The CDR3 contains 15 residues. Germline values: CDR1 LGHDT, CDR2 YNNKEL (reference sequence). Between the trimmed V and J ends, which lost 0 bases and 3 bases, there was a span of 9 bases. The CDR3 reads CASSQDRGRGNTIYF. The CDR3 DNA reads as TGTGCCAGCAGCCAAGATCGAGGCCGTGGAAACACCATATATTTT.

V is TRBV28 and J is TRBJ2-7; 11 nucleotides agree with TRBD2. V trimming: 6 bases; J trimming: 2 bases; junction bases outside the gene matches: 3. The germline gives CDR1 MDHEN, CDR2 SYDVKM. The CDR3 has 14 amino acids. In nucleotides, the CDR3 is TGTGCCAGCAGCCCGGGACTAGCGGCCTACGAGCAGTACTTC. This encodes CASSPGLAAYEQYF.

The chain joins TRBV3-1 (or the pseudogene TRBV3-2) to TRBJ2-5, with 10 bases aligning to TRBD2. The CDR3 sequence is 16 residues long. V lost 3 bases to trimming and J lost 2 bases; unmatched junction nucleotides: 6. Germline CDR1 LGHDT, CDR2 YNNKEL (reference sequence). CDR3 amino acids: CASSHHSGRNQETQYF. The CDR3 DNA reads TGTGCCAGCAGCCACCATAGCGGGAGGAATCAAGAGACCCAGTACTTC.

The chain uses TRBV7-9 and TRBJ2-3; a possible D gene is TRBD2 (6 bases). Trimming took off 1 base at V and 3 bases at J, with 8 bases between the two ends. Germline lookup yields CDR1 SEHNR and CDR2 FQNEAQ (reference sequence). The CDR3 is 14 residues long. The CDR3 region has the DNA TGTGCCAGCAGCTTAGGGCGGGGAACAGATACGCAGTATTTT. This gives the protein CASSLGRGTDTQYF.

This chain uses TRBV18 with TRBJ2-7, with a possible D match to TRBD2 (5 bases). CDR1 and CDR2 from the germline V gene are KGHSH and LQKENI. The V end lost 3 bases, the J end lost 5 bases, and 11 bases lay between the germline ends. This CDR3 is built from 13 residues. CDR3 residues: CASSPRNGNEQYF. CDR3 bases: TGTGCCAGCTCACCTAGAAACGGGAACGAGCAGTACTTC.

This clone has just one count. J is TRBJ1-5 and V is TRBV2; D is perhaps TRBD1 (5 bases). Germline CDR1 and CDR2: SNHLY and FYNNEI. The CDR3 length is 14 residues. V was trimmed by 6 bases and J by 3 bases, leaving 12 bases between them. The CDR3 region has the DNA TGTGCCAGCAGAGAGACAGTGAACAATCAGCCCCAGCATTTT. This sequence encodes CASRETVNNQPQHF.

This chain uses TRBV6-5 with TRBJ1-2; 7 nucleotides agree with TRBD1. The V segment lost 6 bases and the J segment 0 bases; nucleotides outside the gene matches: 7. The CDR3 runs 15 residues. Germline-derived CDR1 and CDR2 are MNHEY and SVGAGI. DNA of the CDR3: TGTGCCAGCAGGGCCAGACAGGGAGCTAACTATGGCTACACCTTC. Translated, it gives CASRARQGANYGYTF.

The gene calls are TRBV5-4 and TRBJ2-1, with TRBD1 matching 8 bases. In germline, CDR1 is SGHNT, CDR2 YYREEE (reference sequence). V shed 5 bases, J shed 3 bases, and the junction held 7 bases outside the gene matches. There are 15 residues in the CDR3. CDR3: CASSRDRGNYNEQFF. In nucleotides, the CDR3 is TGTGCCAGCAGTAGAGACAGGGGAAACTACAATGAGCAGTTCTTC.

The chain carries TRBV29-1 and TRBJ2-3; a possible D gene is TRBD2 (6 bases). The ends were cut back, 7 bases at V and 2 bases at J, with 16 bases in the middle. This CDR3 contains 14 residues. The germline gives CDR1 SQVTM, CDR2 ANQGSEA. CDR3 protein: CSAGVGGTTDTQYF. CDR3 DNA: TGCAGCGCCGGGGTGGGGGGTACCACAGATACGCAGTATTTT.

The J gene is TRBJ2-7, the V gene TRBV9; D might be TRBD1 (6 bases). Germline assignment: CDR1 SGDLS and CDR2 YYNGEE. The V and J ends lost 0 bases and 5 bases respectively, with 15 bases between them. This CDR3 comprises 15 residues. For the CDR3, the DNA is TGTGCCAGCAGCGTAGCTGTGGGGGCCCGGCACGAGCAGTACTTC. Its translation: CASSVAVGARHEQYF.

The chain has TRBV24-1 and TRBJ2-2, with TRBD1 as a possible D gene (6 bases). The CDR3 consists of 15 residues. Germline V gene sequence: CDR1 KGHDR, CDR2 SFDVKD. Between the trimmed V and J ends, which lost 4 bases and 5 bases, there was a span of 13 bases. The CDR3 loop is CATSDFPDRTGELFF. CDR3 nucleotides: TGTGCCACCAGTGACTTCCCAGACAGGACCGGGGAGCTGTTTTTT.

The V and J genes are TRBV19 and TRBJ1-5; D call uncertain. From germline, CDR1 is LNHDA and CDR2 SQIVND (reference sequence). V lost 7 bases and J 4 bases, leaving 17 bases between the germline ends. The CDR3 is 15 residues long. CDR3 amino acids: CASTLAPDGNQPQHF. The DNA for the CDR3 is TGTGCCAGTACCCTAGCCCCCGACGGGAATCAGCCCCAGCATTTT.

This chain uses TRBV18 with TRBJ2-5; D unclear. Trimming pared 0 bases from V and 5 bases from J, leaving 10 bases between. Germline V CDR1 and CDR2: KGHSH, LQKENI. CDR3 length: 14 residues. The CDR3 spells CASSPPMPTETQYF. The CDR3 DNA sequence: TGTGCCAGCTCACCACCCATGCCTACGGAGACCCAGTACTTC.

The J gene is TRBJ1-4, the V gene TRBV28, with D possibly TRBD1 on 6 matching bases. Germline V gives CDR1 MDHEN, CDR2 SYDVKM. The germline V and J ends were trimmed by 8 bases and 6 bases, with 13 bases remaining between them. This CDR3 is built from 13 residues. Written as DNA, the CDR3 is TGTGCCAGCCAGGGGACCCGAGATGAAAAACTGTTTTTT. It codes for CASQGTRDEKLFF.

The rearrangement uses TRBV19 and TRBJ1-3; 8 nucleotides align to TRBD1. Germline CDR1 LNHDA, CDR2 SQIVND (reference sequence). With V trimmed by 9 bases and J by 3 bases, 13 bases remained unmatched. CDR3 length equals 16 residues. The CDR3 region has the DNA TGTGCCAGCCAGGACAGGGCCACGAGCAGTGGAAACACCATATATTTT. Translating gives CASQDRATSSGNTIYF.

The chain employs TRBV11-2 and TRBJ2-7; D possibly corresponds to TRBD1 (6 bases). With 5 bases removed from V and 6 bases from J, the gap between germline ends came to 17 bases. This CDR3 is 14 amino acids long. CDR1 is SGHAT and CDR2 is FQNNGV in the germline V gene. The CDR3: CASSHSQARGEQYF. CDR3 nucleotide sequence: TGTGCCAGCAGCCACTCCCAGGCCAGGGGCGAGCAGTACTTC. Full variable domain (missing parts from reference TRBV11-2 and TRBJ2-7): EAGVAQSPRYKIIEKRQSVAFWCNPISGHATLYWYQQILGQGPKLLIQFQNNGVVDDSQLPKDRFSAERLKGVDSTLKIQPAKLEDSAVYLCASSHSQARGEQYFGPGTRLTVT.